The 15 T cell receptor beta chains below come from one sample, sequenced in a study of blood T cell repertoires in COVID-19 (dated by TCRdb to 2020 to 2021). The method was the immunoSEQ multiplex PCR assay. The immuneACCESS repertoire file appears here via TCRdb, limited to in-frame rearrangements. These files lack a portion of the clones; in checked studies, under half of the deficit traces to unresolved V genes, and the cause of the others is not known. The sample has a few hundred thousand clones on record, around 86% of them singletons. 3.5% to 4.5% of the sample comes from the top ten. Sequencing was carried out using PBMCs or T cells enriched from blood (not recorded which). The origin of the receptors is a man aged 30-40 years who had recovered from COVID-19.

The gene calls are TRBV3-1 (or the pseudogene TRBV3-2) and TRBJ2-1; possible D gene TRBD1, 6 bases. Germline values: CDR1 LGHDT, CDR2 YNNKEL (reference sequence). Trimming cost V 4 bases and J 6 bases, with 13 bases left between them. The CDR3 contains 14 residues. In DNA, the CDR3 is TGTGCCAGCAGCCGGCTCACAGGGTCCAATGAGCAGTTCTTC. Translated: CASSRLTGSNEQFF.

V gene TRBV28 combines with J gene TRBJ1-5, with D perhaps TRBD1 (5 bases). The ends were cut back, 2 bases at V and 3 bases at J, with 14 bases in the middle. Germline CDR1 MDHEN, CDR2 SYDVKM. The CDR3 has 16 amino acids. The CDR3 sequence is CASSLASDSPNQPQHF. CDR3 nucleotide sequence: TGTGCCAGCAGTTTAGCCAGCGACAGCCCCAATCAGCCCCAGCATTTT.

The rearrangement joins TRBV7-8 to TRBJ1-2; the D is unclear. Germline CDR1 and CDR2: SGHVS and FQNEAQ. This CDR3 spans 13 amino acids. V gave up 2 bases and J gave up 6 bases, with 10 bases separating them. DNA of the CDR3: TGTGCCAGCAGCTTAAGCGGACCTGATGGCTACACCTTC. It encodes CASSLSGPDGYTF.

The chain has TRBV5-1 and TRBJ2-7; D might be TRBD2 (6 bases). Germline V gene lookup returns CDR1 SGHRS and CDR2 YFSETQ. Deletions cut 4 bases from V and 3 bases from J, with 11 bases between. This CDR3 has 13 residues. The CDR3 loop is CASSRGSDYEQYF. CDR3 DNA: TGCGCCAGCAGCCGGGGGTCGGACTACGAGCAGTACTTC.

The chain carries TRBV2 and TRBJ2-7; D is unclear. V was clipped by 6 bases and J by 3 bases, with 15 bases between them. Germline CDR1 and CDR2: SNHLY and FYNNEI. There are 14 residues in the CDR3. CDR3: CASRWAQNNYEQYF. CDR3 nucleotides: TGTGCCAGCAGGTGGGCCCAGAATAACTACGAGCAGTACTTC.

This chain connects TRBV30 to TRBJ2-2; 7 nucleotides agree with TRBD1. Germline CDR1 and CDR2: GTSNPN and SVGIG (reference sequence). With 3 bases clipped from V and 6 bases from J, the junction kept 10 bases outside the gene matches. CDR3 length: 15 amino acids. The CDR3 coding sequence is TGTGCCTGGAGCGCGACAGGGCGATTCCCCGGGGAGCTGTTTTTT. Translating it yields CAWSATGRFPGELFF. Based on the CDR3 plus reference TRBV30 and TRBJ2-2, the full variable domain is SQTIHQWPATLVQPVGSPLSLECTVEGTSNPNLYWYRQAAGRGLQLLFYSVGIGQISSEVPQNLSASRPQDRQFILSSKKLLLSDSGFYLCAWSATGRFPGELFFGEGSRLTVL.

The V call is TRBV7-2, the J call TRBJ2-3; 12 nucleotides agree with TRBD2. Germline loops: CDR1 SGHTA, CDR2 FQGNSA. The V gene end was trimmed by 3 bases and the J gene end by 7 bases; junction bases not matched to a gene: 5. The CDR3 runs 15 residues. As DNA, the CDR3 is TGTGCCAGCAGCTTCGGGACTAGCGGGCTAAATACGCAGTATTTT. As protein: CASSFGTSGLNTQYF.

CDR3 loop: CASSFTGGNTEAFF. DNA for the CDR3: TGCGCCAGCAGCTTCACAGGGGGAAACACTGAAGCTTTCTTT. This chain joins TRBV5-1 and TRBJ1-1; TRBD1 aligns across 8 bases. This CDR3 comprises 14 residues. Germline V gene data show CDR1 as SGHRS and CDR2 as YFSETQ. V gave up 2 bases and J gave up 2 bases; unmatched junction bases: 2.

V gene TRBV28 combines with J gene TRBJ2-1, with 8 bases identical to TRBD1. CDR3 length equals 14 residues. The J segment lost 9 bases and the V segment lost 0 bases, leaving 4 bases of the junction unmatched. Germline V lookup: CDR1 MDHEN, CDR2 SYDVKM. Here the CDR3 reads CASSLWDRVAEQFF. The CDR3 DNA sequence: TGTGCCAGCAGTTTATGGGACAGGGTAGCTGAGCAGTTCTTC.

The V gene is TRBV12-3 or TRBV12-4, the J gene TRBJ2-1; 7 nucleotides match TRBD2. Trimming at V came to 6 bases and at J to 8 bases, leaving 7 bases not matched to a gene. This CDR3 is 13 amino acids long. CDR3 DNA: TGTGCCAGCAGAAAGGGACTACTCGATGAGCAGTTCTTC. Translating it yields CASRKGLLDEQFF.

The gene calls are TRBV29-1 and TRBJ1-3; D is undetermined. The CDR3 consists of 13 residues. The germline V and J ends were trimmed by 4 bases and 0 bases, with 7 bases remaining between them. The germline CDR1 and CDR2 sequences are SQVTM and ANQGSEA. The CDR3 DNA reads as TGCAGCGTTGTGTATTTCTCTGGAAACACCATATATTTT. Amino acid sequence: CSVVYFSGNTIYF.

V usage is TRBV3-1 (or the pseudogene TRBV3-2) and J usage is TRBJ1-6; the D gene is possibly TRBD1 (6 bases). The germline gives CDR1 LGHDT, CDR2 YNNKEL (reference sequence). V gave up 4 bases and J gave up 6 bases, with 13 bases separating them. The CDR3 covers 15 residues. The CDR3 here is CASSPRGGPNSPLHF. The CDR3 DNA sequence: TGTGCCAGCAGCCCTCGGGGGGGGCCTAATTCACCCCTCCACTTT.

This clone was detected a few times. The chain recombines TRBV20-1 with TRBJ1-4; the D is unclear. Trimming removed 3 bases at V and 11 bases at J, with 16 bases between. The CDR3 extends over 13 amino acids. Germline loops: CDR1 DFQATT, CDR2 SNEGSKA (reference sequence). CDR3 DNA sequence: TGCAGTGCTAGTTTGCGTATGCCGGGGAAACTGTTTTTT. The encoded protein is CSASLRMPGKLFF.

There are a few counts of this clone. This chain links TRBV28 with TRBJ2-7, with a possible D match to TRBD1 (6 bases). The CDR3 contains 14 residues. The V gene's germline CDR1 is MDHEN and CDR2 SYDVKM. Deletions cut 5 bases from V and 1 base from J, with 12 bases between. CDR3 sequence reads: CASSRPGASYEQYF. The CDR3 DNA sequence: TGTGCCAGCAGTCGACCAGGGGCTTCCTACGAGCAGTACTTC.

This sequence joins TRBV28 and TRBJ1-6; 7 nucleotides align to TRBD1. CDR1 and CDR2 from the germline V gene are MDHEN and SYDVKM. The CDR3 sequence is 15 residues long. V shed 4 bases, J shed 5 bases, and the junction held 5 bases outside the gene matches. CDR3 loop: CASSSGTDDNSPLHF. CDR3 nucleotide sequence: TGTGCCAGCAGTTCCGGGACAGATGATAATTCACCCCTCCACTTT. The variable domain in full, with the rest retrieved from reference TRBV28 and TRBJ1-6, is DVKVTQSSRYLVKRTGEKVFLECVQDMDHENMFWYRQDPGLGLRLIYFSYDVKMKEKGDIPEGYSVSREKKERFSLILESASTNQTSMYLCASSSGTDDNSPLHFGNGTRLTVT.